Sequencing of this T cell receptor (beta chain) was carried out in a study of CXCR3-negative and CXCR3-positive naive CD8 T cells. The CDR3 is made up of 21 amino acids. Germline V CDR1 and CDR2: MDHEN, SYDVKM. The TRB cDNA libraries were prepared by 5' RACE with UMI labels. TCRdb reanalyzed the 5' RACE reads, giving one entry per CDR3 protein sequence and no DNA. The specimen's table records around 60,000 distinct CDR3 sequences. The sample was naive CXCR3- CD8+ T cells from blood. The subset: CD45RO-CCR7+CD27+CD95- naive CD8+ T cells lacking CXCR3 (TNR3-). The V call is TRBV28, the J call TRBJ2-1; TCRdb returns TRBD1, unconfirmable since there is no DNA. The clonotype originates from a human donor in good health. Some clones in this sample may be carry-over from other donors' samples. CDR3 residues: CASSRPVLGSLSPTQNNEQFF.